The entry below describes one T cell receptor (beta chain). The antigen remains unidentified. The entry originates in a study of cytomegalovirus exposure and HLA in healthy donors. Findings of the study overall: It was about 150 TCR beta chains that were listed as cytomegalovirus-associated.

The germline V gene encodes CDR1 SGHKS and CDR2 YYEKEE (reference sequence). The V and J ends lost 2 bases and 3 bases respectively, with 21 bases between them. The CDR3 contains 17 residues. The PCR was carried out with 60 Vbeta primers and 13 Jbeta primers. Profiling relied on immunoSEQ multiplex PCR, and the TCRdb table lists in-frame clones only, not all of them. The sample has roughly 190,000 clones; over 75% are singletons. The sequence was collected from a man aged 50 to 60 in good health and CMV-seronegative. The J gene is TRBJ2-7, the V gene TRBV5-5; possible D gene TRBD1, 6 bases. Sequencing was performed on PBMCs. CDR3 bases: TGTGCCAGCAGCTTAAGGGGGACGGCCGAGGGGAGCTACGAGCAGTACTTC. Its translation is CASSLRGTAEGSYEQYF.